The 22 T cell receptor beta chains listed next were all sequenced from one sample in a study of control samples from healthy donors and cancer patients. TCRdb's table, derived via immunoSEQ multiplex PCR, lists solely in-frame clones and lacks some. The sample has 130,000 or so clones, approximately 87% seen once. The sequencing sample was made of blood. The receptors derive from a young man in good health.

The genes are TRBV19 and TRBJ1-3; D uncertain. This CDR3 is 18 amino acids long. V was cut by 3 bases and J by 4 bases, with 22 bases left in between. Germline V gene sequence: CDR1 LNHDA, CDR2 SQIVND (reference sequence). The CDR3: CASSISAPPGKGGNTIYF. The DNA for the CDR3 is TGTGCCAGTAGTATTTCTGCACCCCCCGGAAAAGGAGGAAACACCATATATTTT.

The chain has TRBV11-2 and TRBJ2-3; 8 positions agree with TRBD1. The ends lost 5 bases at V and 4 bases at J; junction bases unmatched: 11. CDR3 length: 16 residues. CDR1 and CDR2 (germline): SGHAT, FQNNGV. The CDR3 sequence is CASSRAGQGKADTQYF. CDR3 bases: TGTGCCAGCAGCCGTGCCGGACAGGGAAAGGCAGATACGCAGTATTTT.

There are a few counts of this clone. The chain combines TRBV5-4 with TRBJ1-3; TRBD1 might be the D (5 bases). Deletions cut 2 bases from V and 4 bases from J, with 7 bases between. This CDR3 contains 13 residues. Germline lookup yields CDR1 SGHNT and CDR2 YYREEE (reference sequence). CDR3 sequence: CASSFYRGNTIYF. The CDR3 nucleotides are TGTGCCAGCAGCTTTTACAGGGGAAACACCATATATTTT.

The chain combines TRBV15 with TRBJ1-5; no clear D gene. The CDR3 is 13 amino acids. The V gene lost 4 bases and the J gene lost 0 bases, with 4 bases spanning the gap. CDR1 is LNHNV, CDR2 YYDKDF, per germline (reference sequence). The CDR3 sequence is CATSINSNQPQHF. DNA of the CDR3: TGTGCCACCAGCATTAATAGCAATCAGCCCCAGCATTTT.

The chain is built from TRBV29-1 and TRBJ1-4, with a tentative D call TRBD1 (5 bases). With 2 bases removed from V and 8 bases from J, the gap between germline ends came to 12 bases. The CDR3 contains 13 residues. The germline CDR1 and CDR2 sequences are SQVTM and ANQGSEA. CDR3 DNA sequence: TGCAGCGTTGAAAGTGGCAGGGACGAAAAACTGTTTTTT. Its protein product is CSVESGRDEKLFF.

This clone has just one count. This chain connects TRBV3-1 (or the pseudogene TRBV3-2) to TRBJ2-7; 9 nucleotides line up with TRBD1. The CDR3 is 17 amino acids. In germline, CDR1 is LGHDT, CDR2 YNNKEL (reference sequence). V gave up 1 base and J gave up 4 bases; unmatched junction bases: 11. DNA of the CDR3: TGTGCCAGCAGCCAAGTCCGATTTGGGGACAGGGTTTACGAGCAGTACTTC. It is translated as CASSQVRFGDRVYEQYF.

The V gene is TRBV9, the J gene TRBJ1-1; D gene unclear. Germline CDR1 and CDR2: SGDLS and YYNGEE. The CDR3 runs to 12 residues. With 9 bases removed from V and 3 bases from J, the gap between germline ends came to 12 bases. For the CDR3, the DNA is TGTGCCACCGAGCCTTCCCACACTGAAGCTTTCTTT. As protein: CATEPSHTEAFF.

The chain couples TRBV27 to TRBJ2-3; 16 bases are a match to TRBD2. Losses at the gene ends were 4 bases for V and 1 base for J; bases not matched to a gene: 14. This CDR3 spans 21 amino acids. Per the germline V gene, CDR1 is MNHEY and CDR2 is SMNVEV (reference sequence). The CDR3 loop is CASSSQPPGLAGGRGTDTQYF. The CDR3 region has the DNA TGTGCCAGCAGTTCCCAACCCCCGGGACTAGCGGGGGGGCGTGGCACAGATACGCAGTATTTT.

The J gene is TRBJ1-4, the V gene TRBV7-6; the D is unclear. Trimming pared 3 bases from V and 2 bases from J, leaving 1 base between. The germline V gene encodes CDR1 SGHVS and CDR2 FNYEAQ. CDR3 length: 12 amino acids. In DNA form, the CDR3 reads TGTGCCAGCAGCTTTACTAATGAAAAACTGTTTTTT. It specifies CASSFTNEKLFF.

The chain combines TRBV25-1 with TRBJ1-1; D is possibly TRBD1 (6 bases). The CDR3 sequence is 13 residues long. Germline V CDR1 and CDR2: MGHDK, SYGVNS. Trimming removed 4 bases at V and 4 bases at J, with 10 bases between. CDR3 DNA: TGTGCCAGCAGTGGAGTAGGGGGCACTGAAGCTTTCTTT. It encodes CASSGVGGTEAFF.

The V and J genes are TRBV11-3 and TRBJ2-6, with a possible D match to TRBD2 (6 bases). Trimming shortened V by 3 bases and J by 0 bases, and 9 bases separated the two germline ends. The CDR3 is 16 amino acids. The germline V gene has CDR1 SGHNT and CDR2 YENEEA. CDR3 nucleotide sequence: TGTGCCAGCAGCTTCCGGGAGTTCTCTGGGGCCAACGTCCTGACTTTC. Translated, it gives CASSFREFSGANVLTF. Full variable domain (rest looked up from reference TRBV11-3 and TRBJ2-6): EAGVVQSPRYKIIEKKQPVAFWCNPISGHNTLYWYLQNLGQGPELLIRYENEEAVDDSQLPKDRFSAERLKGVDSTLKIQPAELGDSAVYLCASSFREFSGANVLTFGAGSRLTVL.

This clone showed up just a few times. This chain links TRBV11-2 with TRBJ1-1, with TRBD1 matching over 7 bases. The CDR3 has 15 amino acids. Germline-derived CDR1 and CDR2 are SGHAT and FQNNGV. V lost 5 bases to trimming and J lost 4 bases; unmatched junction nucleotides: 10. CDR3 DNA: TGTGCCAGCAGCGTTTTACAGGGGAGGAGCACTGAAGCTTTCTTT. This translates into CASSVLQGRSTEAFF.

This chain joins TRBV10-2 and TRBJ1-5; unclear D gene. The V end was cut by 3 bases, the J end by 2 bases, with 11 bases between. The germline CDR1 and CDR2 sequences are WSHSY and SAAADI. The CDR3 totals 15 residues. CDR3 residues: CASSDQRRGNQPQHF. Written as DNA, the CDR3 is TGCGCCAGCAGTGATCAGAGAAGAGGCAATCAGCCCCAGCATTTT.

The J gene is TRBJ2-2, the V gene TRBV6-1; TRBD1 is a possible D gene (6 bases). V was pared by 3 bases and J by 1 base, with 9 bases between. Germline values: CDR1 MNHNS, CDR2 SASEGT. The CDR3 is 15 residues long. In DNA form, the CDR3 reads TGTGCCAGCAGTGAGTCGACAGGGAACACCGGGGAGCTGTTTTTT. It translates to CASSESTGNTGELFF.

Notes on this clone: Relative to the germline gene, one junction end is altered; a read error may explain this. The V gene is TRBV5-1, the J gene TRBJ2-5, with a tentative D call TRBD1 (6 bases). This CDR3 has 15 amino acids. The germline CDR1 and CDR2 sequences are SGHRS and YFSETQ. Here the CDR3 reads CASGFSGTLQETQYF. DNA of the CDR3: TGCGCCAGCGGCTTCTCCGGGACACTTCAAGAGACCCAGTACTTC. Full variable domain (rest looked up from reference TRBV5-1 and TRBJ2-5): KAGVTQTPRYLIKTRGQQVTLSCSPISGHRSVSWYQQTPGQGLQFLFEYFSETQRNKGNFPGRFSGRQFSNSRSEMNVSTLELGDSALYLCASGFSGTLQETQYFGPGTRLLVL.

This clone was picked up one time. The rearrangement uses TRBV19 and TRBJ1-1; a weak D match, TRBD1 (5 bases). Germline CDR1 LNHDA, CDR2 SQIVND (reference sequence). Trimming removed 4 bases from V and 0 bases from J, with 12 bases in between. The CDR3 length is 15 residues. CDR3 in DNA: TGTGCCAGTAGTACCCGGACAACCCTGAACACTGAAGCTTTCTTT. Translated: CASSTRTTLNTEAFF.

The V call is TRBV6-6, the J call TRBJ2-5; 9 bases align to TRBD1. The germline gives CDR1 MNHNY, CDR2 SVGAGI (reference sequence). With 6 bases clipped from V and 5 bases from J, the junction kept 10 bases outside the gene matches. The CDR3 covers 15 residues. The CDR3 reads CASRIGTGNRETQYF. The DNA for the CDR3 is TGTGCCAGCAGGATCGGGACAGGGAACAGGGAGACCCAGTACTTC.

There are a few counts of this clone. The junction differs from germline at one of its ends, possibly a read error. This chain uses TRBV7-2 with TRBJ1-6; D is ambiguous. CDR3 length equals 13 residues. Germline assignment: CDR1 SGHTA and CDR2 FQGNSA. The CDR3 sequence is CASSLAYISPLHF. The CDR3 DNA follows: TGTGCCAGCAGCTTAGCGTATATTTCACCCCTCCACTTT.

This clone was counted a single time. The J gene is TRBJ2-3, the V gene TRBV3-1 (or the pseudogene TRBV3-2); 12 bases map to TRBD2. The CDR3 sequence is 18 residues long. J lost 4 bases, V lost 0 bases, and 8 bases had no gene match. The germline V gene encodes CDR1 LGHDT and CDR2 YNNKEL (reference sequence). CDR3 DNA: TGTGCCAGCAGCCAAGAAGCTAGCGGGGGGGCTGGGGCAGATACGCAGTATTTT. This translates into CASSQEASGGAGADTQYF.

The chain employs TRBV29-1 and TRBJ1-2; D call uncertain. Between the trimmed V and J ends, which lost 1 base and 4 bases, there was a span of 7 bases. This CDR3 comprises 12 residues. CDR1 and CDR2 (germline): SQVTM, ANQGSEA. The DNA for the CDR3 is TGCAGCGTTGAAGGGCAGTTCTATGGCTACACCTTC. This codes for CSVEGQFYGYTF.

This clone has a handful of counts. J is TRBJ1-1 and V is TRBV19; 8 bases are a match to TRBD1. The CDR3 consists of 13 residues. V was clipped by 6 bases and J by 5 bases; unmatched bases: 5. The germline V gene encodes CDR1 LNHDA and CDR2 SQIVND (reference sequence). This CDR3 reads CASSAGGRTEAFF. The CDR3 nucleotides are TGTGCCAGTAGCGCAGGGGGCCGGACTGAAGCTTTCTTT.

This clone occurred a few times. The chain combines TRBV4-2 with TRBJ2-6; no definite D call. V was clipped by 1 base and J by 0 bases, with 4 bases between them. This CDR3 has 15 amino acids. The germline V gene encodes CDR1 LGHNA and CDR2 YNFKEQ. CDR3 sequence reads: CASSQANSGANVLTF. The CDR3 bases are TGTGCCAGCAGCCAAGCGAACTCTGGGGCCAACGTCCTGACTTTC.